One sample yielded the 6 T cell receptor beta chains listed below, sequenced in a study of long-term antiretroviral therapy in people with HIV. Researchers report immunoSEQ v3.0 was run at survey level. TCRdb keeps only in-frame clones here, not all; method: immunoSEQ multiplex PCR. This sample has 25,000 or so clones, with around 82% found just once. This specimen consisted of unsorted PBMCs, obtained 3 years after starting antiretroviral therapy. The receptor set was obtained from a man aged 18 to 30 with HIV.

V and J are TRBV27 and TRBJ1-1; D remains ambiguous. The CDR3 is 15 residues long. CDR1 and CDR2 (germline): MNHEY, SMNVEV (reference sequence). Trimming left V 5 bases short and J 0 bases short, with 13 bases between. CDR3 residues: CASSPLFTMNTEAFF. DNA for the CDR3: TGTGCCAGCAGTCCCCTGTTCACCATGAACACTGAAGCTTTCTTT.

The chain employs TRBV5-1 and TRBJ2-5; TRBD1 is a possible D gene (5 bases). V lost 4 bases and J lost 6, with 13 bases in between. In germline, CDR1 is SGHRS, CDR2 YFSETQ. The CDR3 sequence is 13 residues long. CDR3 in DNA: TGCGCCAGCAGCCCCAGGGATCGGCAGACCCAGTACTTC. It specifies CASSPRDRQTQYF.

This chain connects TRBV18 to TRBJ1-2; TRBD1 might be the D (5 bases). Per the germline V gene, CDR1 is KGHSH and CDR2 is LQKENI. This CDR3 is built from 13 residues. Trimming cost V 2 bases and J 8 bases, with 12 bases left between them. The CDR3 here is CASSPRQTEGYTF. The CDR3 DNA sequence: TGTGCCAGCTCACCAAGACAGACGGAAGGCTACACCTTC.

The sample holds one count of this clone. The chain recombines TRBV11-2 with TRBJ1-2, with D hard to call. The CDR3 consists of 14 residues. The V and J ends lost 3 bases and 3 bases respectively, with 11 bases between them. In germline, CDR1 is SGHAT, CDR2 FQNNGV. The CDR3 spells CASSLAPSDYGYTF. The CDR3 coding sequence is TGTGCCAGCAGCTTGGCCCCTTCGGACTATGGCTACACCTTC.

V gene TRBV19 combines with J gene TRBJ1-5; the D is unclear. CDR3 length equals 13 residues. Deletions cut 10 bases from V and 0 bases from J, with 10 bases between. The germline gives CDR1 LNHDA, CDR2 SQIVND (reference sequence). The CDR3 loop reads CATDPDSNQPQHF. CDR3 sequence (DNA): TGTGCCACTGACCCCGATAGCAATCAGCCCCAGCATTTT.

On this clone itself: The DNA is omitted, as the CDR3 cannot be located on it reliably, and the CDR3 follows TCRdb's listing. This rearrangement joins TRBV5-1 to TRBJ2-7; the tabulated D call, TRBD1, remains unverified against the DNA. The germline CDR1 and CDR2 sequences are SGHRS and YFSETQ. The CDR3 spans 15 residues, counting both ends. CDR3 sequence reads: CASSFGPGQRVEQYF.